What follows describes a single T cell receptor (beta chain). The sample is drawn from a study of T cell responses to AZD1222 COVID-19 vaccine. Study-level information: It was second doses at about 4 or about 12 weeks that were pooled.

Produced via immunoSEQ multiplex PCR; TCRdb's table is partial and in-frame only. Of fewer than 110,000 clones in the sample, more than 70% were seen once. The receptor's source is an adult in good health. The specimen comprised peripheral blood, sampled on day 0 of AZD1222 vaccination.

CDR3 bases: TGTGCCAGCAGCGGTGGGACAGCTTATGGGTACAATGAGCAGTTCTTC. It encodes CASSGGTAYGYNEQFF. V is TRBV9 and J is TRBJ2-1; TRBD1 matches at 7 bases. The germline V gene encodes CDR1 SGDLS and CDR2 YYNGEE. V lost 3 bases and J lost 4; bases outside the gene matches: 10. The CDR3 sequence is 16 residues long.